Presented here are 18 T cell receptor beta chains from one specimen sequenced in a study of T cells in Graves' hyperthyroidism and ophthalmopathy. Amplification of TCR beta CDR3 regions was performed using RNA transcripts as template. Initially, a first-round RT-PCR of the TCR CDR3 employed the HTBI primer set. TCRdb re-derived calls from the multiplex PCR reads in MiXCR, one entry per CDR3 protein. The sample lists some 560,000 distinct CDR3 sequences; around 15% were seen once. Sequenced input: blood. The source of these receptors is a woman aged 40 to 49 with Graves' hyperthyroidism.

This clonotype was counted many times. As DNA, the CDR3 is TGCAGTGCTAAGGCCTGGAACACCGGGGAGCTGTTTTTT. Translation gives CSAKAWNTGELFF. This chain joins TRBV20-1 and TRBJ2-2; unclear D gene. Per the germline V gene, CDR1 is DFQATT and CDR2 is SNEGSKA (reference sequence). CDR3 size: 13 residues. Trimming cost V 4 bases and J 1 base, with 7 bases left between them.

This clonotype was seen repeatedly, ten times or more. This chain connects TRBV2 to TRBJ2-7, with TRBD1 matching 9 bases. The CDR3 spans 15 residues. From germline, CDR1 is SNHLY and CDR2 FYNNEI. V shed 2 bases, J shed 6 bases, and the junction held 8 bases outside the gene matches. CDR3 sequence: CASSEHPTGGVEQYF. In DNA, the CDR3 is TGTGCCAGCAGTGAACACCCAACAGGGGGCGTCGAGCAGTACTTC. Filled out from reference TRBV2 and TRBJ2-7, the complete variable domain reads EPEVTQTPSHQVTQMGQEVILRCVPISNHLYFYWYRQILGQKVEFLVSFYNNEISEKSEIFDDQFSVERPDGSNFTLKIRSTKLEDSAMYFCASSEHPTGGVEQYFGPGTRLTVT.

This chain joins TRBV20-1 and TRBJ2-7, with 8 nucleotides matching TRBD2. Per the germline V gene, CDR1 is DFQATT and CDR2 is SNEGSKA (reference sequence). This CDR3 is built from 14 residues. V shed 0 bases, J shed 0 bases, and the junction held 1 base outside the gene matches. DNA of the CDR3: TGCAGTGCTAGAGATGCGGGGGGCTCCTACGAGCAGTACTTC. Its translation: CSARDAGGSYEQYF.

This clonotype was seen at least ten times. J is TRBJ2-1 and V is TRBV5-1; TRBD2 matches 7 bases. This CDR3 region has 16 residues. Unmatched junction bases numbered 6, after V lost 0 bases and J lost 3 bases. Germline values: CDR1 SGHRS, CDR2 YFSETQ. CDR3 in DNA: TGCGCCAGCAGCTTGGGCCTACCGGGAGGCTACAATGAGCAGTTCTTC. Its protein product is CASSLGLPGGYNEQFF. The entire variable domain, with the rest obtained from reference TRBV5-1 and TRBJ2-1, is as follows: KAGVTQTPRYLIKTRGQQVTLSCSPISGHRSVSWYQQTPGQGLQFLFEYFSETQRNKGNFPGRFSGRQFSNSRSEMNVSTLELGDSALYLCASSLGLPGGYNEQFFGPGTRLTVL.

This clonotype was seen many times. The chain uses TRBV12-3 or TRBV12-4 and TRBJ2-5; 7 bases are shared with TRBD1. CDR3 size: 14 residues. Unmatched junction bases numbered 6, after V lost 4 bases and J lost 4 bases. CDR3 in DNA: TGTGCCAGCAGTTATGGACAGGTCCGAGAGACCCAGTACTTC. As protein: CASSYGQVRETQYF.

This clonotype was seen many times. The V gene is TRBV28, the J gene TRBJ1-4, with D unclear. Germline V CDR1 and CDR2: MDHEN, SYDVKM. Trimming removed 6 bases from V and 8 bases from J, with 16 bases in between. The CDR3 loop spans 14 amino acids. CDR3 amino acids: CASRYDRVREKLFF. Written as DNA, the CDR3 is TGTGCCAGCAGATATGACCGGGTTCGGGAAAAACTGTTTTTT.

V is TRBV27 and J is TRBJ1-4; 7 bases align to TRBD1. The CDR3 totals 14 residues. Losses at the gene ends were 3 bases for V and 5 bases for J; bases not matched to a gene: 3. Germline CDR1 reads MNHEY; CDR2 reads SMNVEV (reference sequence). CDR3: CASSFGTVNEKLFF. The CDR3 DNA reads TGTGCCAGCAGTTTCGGGACAGTCAATGAAAAACTGTTTTTT.

This rearrangement joins TRBV5-1 to TRBJ2-7; 9 bases match TRBD1. With V trimmed by 4 bases and J by 5 bases, 10 bases remained unmatched. CDR3 size: 15 residues. The germline V gene has CDR1 SGHRS and CDR2 YFSETQ. The CDR3 protein is CASSEQGARGNEQYF. CDR3 DNA: TGCGCCAGCAGCGAACAGGGGGCGCGCGGCAACGAGCAGTACTTC.

The gene calls are TRBV11-2 and TRBJ2-1, with 11 bases matching TRBD2. V shed 4 bases and J 8 bases; nucleotides not matched to a gene: 13. The CDR3 runs 17 residues. Per germline, CDR1 SGHAT and CDR2 FQNNGV. CDR3 sequence: CASSSGLAGGSRDEQFF. The CDR3 coding sequence is TGTGCCAGCAGCTCCGGGCTAGCGGGGGGCTCAAGAGATGAGCAGTTCTTC.

The rearrangement uses TRBV14 and TRBJ2-7; no clear D. Germline lookup yields CDR1 SGHDN and CDR2 FVKESK. This CDR3 is 13 amino acids long. The ends were cut back, 4 bases at V and 3 bases at J, with 10 bases in the middle. This chain's CDR3 is CASSLHRRYEQYF. The DNA of the CDR3 is TGTGCCAGCAGCCTCCATCGACGCTACGAGCAGTACTTC.

This clonotype was observed at least ten times. The CDR3 DNA reads as TGTGCCAGCTCACCAAGGAGGGTCCGAGATCAGCCCCAGCATTTT. It yields the protein CASSPRRVRDQPQHF. The chain uses TRBV18 and TRBJ1-5; D is unresolved. The germline V gene encodes CDR1 KGHSH and CDR2 LQKENI. This CDR3 is built from 15 residues. Deletions cut 2 bases from V and 5 bases from J, with 13 bases between. Supplemented by reference TRBV18 and TRBJ1-5, the full variable domain reads NAGVMQNPRHLVRRRGQEARLRCSPMKGHSHVYWYRQLPEEGLKFMVYLQKENIIDESGMPKERFSAEFPKEGPSILRIQQVVRGDSAAYFCASSPRRVRDQPQHFGDGTRLSIL.

The DNA of the CDR3 is TGTGCCAGCAGTTTAACCCCCCCCAACCAGATGTCGACAGCCATAAGCAATCAGCCCCAGCATTTT. This codes for CASSLTPPNQMSTAISNQPQHF. This chain connects TRBV27 to TRBJ1-5; perhaps TRBD1 as D (5 bases). This CDR3 spans 22 amino acids. Trimming left V 2 bases short and J 1 base short, with 30 bases between. Germline V gives CDR1 MNHEY, CDR2 SMNVEV (reference sequence).

At least ten counts were recorded for this clonotype. This chain joins TRBV11-2 and TRBJ2-5; TRBD1 agrees at 9 bases. The CDR3 covers 15 residues. V lost 7 bases, J lost 4 bases, and 10 bases stayed unmatched. In germline, CDR1 is SGHAT, CDR2 FQNNGV. DNA of the CDR3: TGTGCCAGCACCTTTGGACAGGGGCGGGTAGAGACCCAGTACTTC. Protein sequence: CASTFGQGRVETQYF.

This clonotype was counted many times. The chain combines TRBV12-3 or TRBV12-4 with TRBJ1-1; possible D gene TRBD1, 5 bases. V was pared by 1 base and J by 5 bases, with 11 bases between. This CDR3 spans 14 amino acids. The CDR3 DNA reads as TGTGCCAGCAGTTTAGGGGGTGAGGGGACTGAAGCTTTCTTT. Translation gives CASSLGGEGTEAFF.

This clonotype was seen many times. CDR3 sequence: CASRDRDSSTEAFF. DNA of the CDR3: TGTGCCAGCAGAGACCGGGACAGTAGCACTGAAGCTTTCTTT. This chain links TRBV12-3 or TRBV12-4 with TRBJ1-1, with 7 nucleotides matching TRBD1. V lost 6 bases, J lost 4 bases, and 8 bases stayed unmatched. The CDR3 is made up of 14 amino acids.

This clonotype was counted a few times. The chain employs TRBV30 and TRBJ2-7; D is tentatively TRBD1 or TRBD2 (6 bases each). This CDR3 spans 13 amino acids. Between the trimmed V and J ends, which lost 3 bases and 3 bases, there was a span of 12 bases. Germline V gene sequence: CDR1 GTSNPN, CDR2 SVGIG (reference sequence). The CDR3 sequence is CAWSKGGNYEQYF. The DNA of the CDR3 is TGTGCCTGGAGCAAGGGGGGTAACTACGAGCAGTACTTC.

V gene TRBV30 combines with J gene TRBJ1-4, with 8 bases aligning to TRBD1. From germline, CDR1 is GTSNPN and CDR2 SVGIG (reference sequence). J gave up 7 bases and V 4 bases, and 5 bases lay outside the gene matches. The CDR3 covers 13 residues. CDR3 in amino acids: CAWTQGAFEKLFF. The CDR3 nucleotides are TGTGCCTGGACCCAGGGGGCTTTTGAAAAACTGTTTTTT.

This clonotype was seen ten or more times. This chain links TRBV28 with TRBJ2-7, with D possibly matching TRBD2 (6 bases). The CDR3 is 13 residues long. The ends were cut back, 5 bases at V and 9 bases at J, with 17 bases in the middle. The germline gives CDR1 MDHEN, CDR2 SYDVKM. The CDR3 DNA reads TGTGCCAGCAGTCCGTCGACAACCGGGAGGCAGTACTTC. This translates into CASSPSTTGRQYF.